This T cell receptor (beta chain) was identified during a study of T cell responses to AZD1222 COVID-19 vaccine. Assay: immunoSEQ multiplex PCR; the TCRdb copy retains only in-frame clones and omits some. Of 85,000 to 130,000 clones listed, 80% to 90% were seen once; the top ten hold about 8.7%. This CDR3 is built from 14 residues. Germline V gives CDR1 SGHDT, CDR2 YYEEEE. Trimming cost V 4 bases and J 0 bases; bases outside gene matches: 2. This receptor was obtained from an adult in good health. Sequenced here: peripheral blood, sampled on day 0 of AZD1222 vaccination. The chain employs TRBV5-6 and TRBJ1-1; TRBD1 matches at 8 bases. CDR3 nucleotide sequence: TGTGCCAGCAGCCGACAGGGGATGAACACTGAAGCTTTCTTT. This translates into CASSRQGMNTEAFF.